This record covers a single TCR beta chain. Its antigen is unknown. This specimen comes from a study of PD-1 blockade in classical Hodgkin lymphoma. Findings of the study overall: Lower baseline TCR diversity was reported for newly diagnosed patients than for healthy donors. Reasons behind the repertoire differences stay unclear, perhaps disease activity or earlier therapy. CD4+ TCR diversity climbed significantly by C4D1, unlike CD8+ TCR diversity. Complete responders' diversity at baseline resembled that of newly diagnosed patients.

Sequencing was performed with immunoSEQ multiplex PCR; in TCRdb, only in-frame clones are kept and a portion is missing. Of some 110,000 clones in the sample, roughly 87% are singletons; the top ten hold roughly 19%. Sample time point: cycle 4 day 1 (C4D1), after less than seven weeks of nivolumab. Each patient experienced a relapse that followed autologous stem cell transplantation, and brentuximab vedotin exposure varied. With 0 bases removed from V and 4 bases from J, the gap between germline ends came to 4 bases. This CDR3 region has 13 residues. From germline, CDR1 is SGDLS and CDR2 YYNGEE. This TCR was recovered from a human donor with classical Hodgkin lymphoma. The starting material was peripheral blood mononuclear cells (PBMCs), obtained before the fourth cycle of nivolumab. The rearrangement joins TRBV9 to TRBJ1-4; D not resolved. CDR3 nucleotides: TGTGCCAGCAGCGTAGGGAGTAATGAAAAACTGTTTTTT. This gives the protein CASSVGSNEKLFF. The full variable domain, completed using reference TRBV9 and TRBJ1-4, is DSGVTQTPKHLITATGQRVTLRCSPRSGDLSVYWYQQSLDQGLQFLIQYYNGEERAKGNILERFSAQQFPDLHSELNLSSLELGDSALYFCASSVGSNEKLFFGSGTQLSVL.